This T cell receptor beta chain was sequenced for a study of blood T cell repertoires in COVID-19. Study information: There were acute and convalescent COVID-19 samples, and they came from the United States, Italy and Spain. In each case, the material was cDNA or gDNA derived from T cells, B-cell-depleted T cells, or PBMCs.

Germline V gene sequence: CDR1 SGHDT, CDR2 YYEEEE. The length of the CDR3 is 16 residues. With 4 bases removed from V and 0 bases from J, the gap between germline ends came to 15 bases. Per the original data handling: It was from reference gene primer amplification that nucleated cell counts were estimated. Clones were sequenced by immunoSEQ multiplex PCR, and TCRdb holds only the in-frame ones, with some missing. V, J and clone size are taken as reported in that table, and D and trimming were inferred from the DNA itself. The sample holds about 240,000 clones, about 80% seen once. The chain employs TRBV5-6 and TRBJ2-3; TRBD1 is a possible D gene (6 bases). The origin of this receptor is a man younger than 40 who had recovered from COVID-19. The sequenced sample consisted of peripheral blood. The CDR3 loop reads CASSVPRTASTDTQYF. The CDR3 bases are TGTGCCAGCAGCGTTCCTCGGACAGCTAGCACAGATACGCAGTATTTT.